The 9 T cell receptor beta chains in this list originate from one sample, sequenced in a study of blood T cell repertoires in COVID-19. Measured with immunoSEQ multiplex PCR; TCRdb has only the in-frame clones, and not every one. The data show a few hundred thousand clones, about 87% seen once. The sequencing input was peripheral blood. The receptors were sampled from a woman in her fifties or sixties with acute or convalescent COVID-19.

This sequence joins TRBV5-4 and TRBJ2-1; TRBD2 matches at 7 bases. The ends lost 3 bases at V and 2 bases at J; junction bases unmatched: 11. CDR3 length: 17 residues. Per germline, CDR1 SGHNT and CDR2 YYREEE (reference sequence). Here the CDR3 reads CASSSEPRLATYNEQFF. The CDR3 bases are TGTGCCAGCAGCTCCGAGCCCCGACTAGCTACCTACAATGAGCAGTTCTTC.

The chain combines TRBV10-3 with TRBJ2-7; possibly TRBD2 for D (6 bases). V lost 6 bases, J lost 1 base, and 10 bases lay in between. This CDR3 is 13 amino acids long. Germline lookup yields CDR1 ENHRY and CDR2 SYGVKD. In DNA form, the CDR3 reads TGTGCCATCAGGCTGGGGGGTTCCTACGAGCAGTACTTC. Protein sequence: CAIRLGGSYEQYF.

V gene TRBV5-4 combines with J gene TRBJ2-5, with a possible D match to TRBD2 (5 bases). The V gene lost 2 bases and the J gene lost 5 bases, with 13 bases spanning the gap. The CDR3 is made up of 14 amino acids. Germline CDR1 and CDR2: SGHNT and YYREEE (reference sequence). CDR3 in amino acids: CASSFTGMRETQYF. The CDR3 DNA is TGTGCCAGCAGCTTCACGGGGATGAGGGAGACCCAGTACTTC.

V usage is TRBV2 and J usage is TRBJ1-5, with 10 bases fitting TRBD1. Germline trimming cut 4 bases from V and 16 bases from J; bases unmatched to any gene: 13. Germline loops: CDR1 SNHLY, CDR2 FYNNEI. The CDR3 is 14 residues long. CDR3 residues: CASSGRLDRGQLHF. The CDR3 nucleotides are TGTGCCAGCAGTGGCCGCTTAGACAGGGGGCAACTCCATTTT.

The genes are TRBV15 and TRBJ2-2; D remains unclear. The CDR3 runs to 15 residues. Germline V lookup: CDR1 LNHNV, CDR2 YYDKDF (reference sequence). Trimming cost V 0 bases and J 2 bases, with 7 bases left between them. This chain's CDR3 is CATSRDPGNTGELFF. The CDR3, as DNA: TGTGCCACCAGCAGAGATCCTGGCAACACCGGGGAGCTGTTTTTT.

The chain has TRBV6-2 or TRBV6-3 and TRBJ2-1, with D perhaps matching TRBD1 (6 bases). The V end lost 4 bases, the J end lost 10 bases, and 17 bases lay between the germline ends. Germline V gene sequence: CDR1 MNHEY, CDR2 SVGEGT. This CDR3 is built from 14 residues. The CDR3 DNA is TGTGCCAGCAGTTCCTACGCCCAGGGGAGCGAGCAGTTCTTC. It specifies CASSSYAQGSEQFF.

The chain uses TRBV5-1 and TRBJ1-4; D may be TRBD1 (6 bases). The CDR3 has 17 amino acids. V was clipped by 3 bases and J by 0 bases, with 15 bases between them. Germline CDR1 and CDR2: SGHRS and YFSETQ. The CDR3 coding sequence is TGCGCCAGCAGCTGGGACACCCGGGGATCAACTAATGAAAAACTGTTTTTT. This translates into CASSWDTRGSTNEKLFF.

The rearrangement links TRBV10-3 to TRBJ1-4, with D possibly matching TRBD1 (5 bases). V shed 2 bases and J shed 8 bases, with 15 bases lying between them. Germline V gene data show CDR1 as ENHRY and CDR2 as SYGVKD. The CDR3 is 15 amino acids. The CDR3 sequence is CAISEPGPREEKLFF. In DNA, the CDR3 is TGTGCCATCAGTGAGCCAGGGCCCAGGGAAGAAAAACTGTTTTTT.

The chain uses TRBV5-1 and TRBJ2-5; the D gene is possibly TRBD1 (6 bases). CDR1 and CDR2 from the germline V gene are SGHRS and YFSETQ. This CDR3 has 15 amino acids. The V gene lost 0 bases and the J gene lost 2 bases, with 11 bases spanning the gap. The CDR3 DNA reads as TGCGCCAGCAGCTTGGGCCAGGGGATACAAGAGACCCAGTACTTC. Protein sequence: CASSLGQGIQETQYF. The whole variable domain, remainder taken from reference TRBV5-1 and TRBJ2-5, is KAGVTQTPRYLIKTRGQQVTLSCSPISGHRSVSWYQQTPGQGLQFLFEYFSETQRNKGNFPGRFSGRQFSNSRSEMNVSTLELGDSALYLCASSLGQGIQETQYFGPGTRLLVL.